What follows are 10 T cell receptor beta chains derived from one specimen sequenced in a study of molecular identifiers for immune sequencing clone quantification. In TCRdb, the PCR reads were re-called with MiXCR into one record per CDR3 protein. The top ten clones hold 0.85% of a sample with about 640,000 distinct CDR3 sequences, 15% to 20% of them seen once. Sequenced sample: naive CD8+ T cells from blood, with Jurkat cell RNA spiked in. Subset in this sample: FACS-sorted CD8+CD4-CCR7+CD45RA+ naive T cells. The receptors stem from a human donor in good health. Some libraries in this study had Jurkat cell RNA spiked in.

In this sample, this clonotype turned up once. The CDR3 sequence is CASSPVRGNQPQHF. CDR3 sequence (DNA): TGTGCCAGCAGTCCGGTCAGGGGCAATCAGCCCCAGCATTTT. The rearrangement links TRBV7-2 to TRBJ1-5, with a weak D call TRBD1 (5 bases). CDR3 length: 14 residues. V gave up 6 bases and J gave up 2 bases, with 11 bases separating them. Per germline, CDR1 SGHTA and CDR2 FQGNSA.

This clonotype turned up a few times. A much larger clone differs from this one at a single base, so this may be a read error. The chain has TRBV20-1 and TRBJ2-3; weak D call: TRBD2 (5 bases). Per germline, CDR1 DFQATT and CDR2 SNEGSKA (reference sequence). This CDR3 is built from 14 residues. The V and J ends lost 0 bases and 6 bases respectively, with 13 bases between them. The CDR3 DNA reads as TGCAGTGCTAGAGAGGATACTAGGACCGATACGCAGTATTTT. It yields the protein CSAREDTRTDTQYF.

This clonotype was recorded at least ten times. V gene TRBV7-9 combines with J gene TRBJ2-7, with 8 bases that match TRBD1. Germline CDR1 is SEHNR and CDR2 is FQNEAQ (reference sequence). V lost 1 base and J lost 4; bases outside the gene matches: 9. CDR3 length: 16 residues. In DNA, the CDR3 is TGTGCCAGCAGCTTAGAGTGGCCAGGGGGCGGGTACGAGCAGTACTTC. As protein: CASSLEWPGGGYEQYF.

The chain combines TRBV7-9 with TRBJ2-1, with 9 bases lining up with TRBD2. J gave up 4 bases and V 5 bases, and 9 bases lay outside the gene matches. Germline CDR1 SEHNR, CDR2 FQNEAQ (reference sequence). The CDR3 is made up of 16 amino acids. The CDR3 DNA reads TGTGCCAGCAGCCAGGGCGGGAGGGCCGGATACAATGAGCAGTTCTTC. This codes for CASSQGGRAGYNEQFF.

A word on this clonotype: This may be a read error, as it is one base from a much larger clone. The conserved phenylalanine or tryptophan is not found at the CDR3 terminus, so this likely reflects a read error. The rearrangement uses TRBV11-2 and TRBJ1-1, with D maybe TRBD1 (5 bases). Between the trimmed V and J ends, which lost 7 bases and 4 bases, there was a span of 19 bases. Germline lookup yields CDR1 SGHAT and CDR2 FQNNGV. The CDR3 has 15 amino acids. CDR3 nucleotides: TGTGCCAGCAAGCAGCATTCGGGGCGCGGCACTGAAGCTTTCTCT. Residues: CASKQHSGRGTEAFS.

This clonotype has only a few counts. The chain links TRBV20-1 to TRBJ2-2; TRBD2 matches at 12 bases. Germline CDR1 is DFQATT and CDR2 is SNEGSKA (reference sequence). V gave up 0 bases and J gave up 0 bases; unmatched junction bases: 5. This CDR3 comprises 18 residues. CDR3 in amino acids: CSARDSLAGGTNTGELFF. DNA for the CDR3: TGCAGTGCTAGAGATAGCCTAGCGGGGGGGACGAACACCGGGGAGCTGTTTTTT.

The table lists this clonotype with many counts. The rearrangement uses TRBV2 and TRBJ2-5; D is unclear. CDR1 is SNHLY and CDR2 is FYNNEI in the germline V gene. CDR3 size: 14 residues. The V gene lost 1 base and the J gene lost 2 bases, with 8 bases spanning the gap. The CDR3 loop reads CASSEVQIQETQYF. The CDR3 coding sequence is TGTGCCAGCAGTGAAGTCCAGATACAAGAGACCCAGTACTTC.

Concerning this clonotype itself: An end of the junction does not agree with germline; a read error may underlie this. This sequence joins TRBV7-9 and TRBJ1-1; D call uncertain. The CDR3 contains 13 residues. The germline CDR1 and CDR2 sequences are SEHNR and FQNEAQ (reference sequence). CDR3 in amino acids: CASSLGMNAEAFF. CDR3 in DNA: TGTGCCAGCAGCTTAGGGATGAACGCTGAAGCTTTCTTT.

This clonotype was counted ten times or more. This chain links TRBV10-3 with TRBJ2-7; D call uncertain. The germline gives CDR1 ENHRY, CDR2 SYGVKD. The CDR3 is made up of 13 amino acids. V was shortened by 2 bases and J by 5 bases, with 10 bases between the two germline ends. The CDR3 spells CAISEATGHEQYF. The CDR3 DNA follows: TGTGCCATCAGTGAGGCAACCGGGCACGAGCAGTACTTC.

This clonotype showed up just a few times. The V gene is TRBV19, the J gene TRBJ2-1; 12 positions match TRBD2. Unmatched junction bases numbered 7, after V lost 3 bases and J lost 7 bases. Germline CDR1 and CDR2: LNHDA and SQIVND (reference sequence). CDR3 size: 16 residues. The CDR3 loop is CASSIGLAGGHNEQFF. The CDR3 bases are TGTGCCAGTAGTATCGGGCTAGCGGGAGGGCATAATGAGCAGTTCTTC.